This entry features one T cell receptor (beta chain) sequence. Its antigen remains unidentified. The sample belongs to a study of blood T cells in healthy people across ages. Together with a sample-barcoded 5' primer, a J-beta primer mix was included in a second PCR lasting roughly 6 to 12 cycles. A template-switch adaptor that had 12 random nucleotides put a tag on each cDNA molecule. TCRdb re-analysed the 5' RACE reads in MiXCR, keeping a single row per CDR3 protein. This sample has roughly 680,000 distinct CDR3 sequences, with approximately 21% found just once. Trimming left V 0 bases short and J 1 base short, with 15 bases between. Germline V gene lookup returns CDR1 DFQATT and CDR2 SNEGSKA (reference sequence). The CDR3 consists of 16 residues. Findings and caveats of the study: One million T cells yielded diversity estimates that were considered underestimates. Across the age range, TCR beta diversity per million T cells fell in a roughly linear way. Long-lived donors carried more naive CD4+ cells and greater diversity than aged donors.

The chain uses TRBV20-1 and TRBJ1-2, with TRBD1 as a possible D gene (5 bases). The sample comprised blood. This receptor was identified in a man between 65 and 85 years old in good health. As DNA, the CDR3 is TGCAGTGCTAGAGATTGGGGGGGGAGTTTTAACTATGGCTACACCTTC. It encodes CSARDWGGSFNYGYTF.